The next 28 T cell receptor beta chains were all read from a single sample in a study of blood T cell repertoires in COVID-19. Clones were read by immunoSEQ multiplex PCR, and TCRdb kept only the in-frame ones, dropping some. This sample has approximately 180,000 clones, with roughly 88% found just once. Sequenced material: peripheral blood. All receptors derive from an elderly woman with acute or convalescent COVID-19.

This rearrangement joins TRBV7-2 to TRBJ2-2, with D maybe TRBD1 (6 bases). Trimming took off 5 bases at V and 5 bases at J, with 15 bases between the two ends. The V gene's germline CDR1 is SGHTA and CDR2 FQGNSA. CDR3 length: 15 amino acids. The CDR3 DNA follows: TGTGCCAGCAGCCCCCCGGGACACCCGACCGGGGAGCTGTTTTTT. Translated: CASSPPGHPTGELFF.

The chain links TRBV10-2 to TRBJ1-2; D gene ambiguous. Germline V lookup: CDR1 WSHSY, CDR2 SAAADI. CDR3 size: 13 residues. V lost 2 bases and J lost 6, with 10 bases in between. The CDR3 DNA sequence: TGCGCCAGCAGTGAGGGGCAGTTGGATGGCTACACCTTC. Residues: CASSEGQLDGYTF.

This chain joins TRBV27 and TRBJ2-4; TRBD2 matches at 9 bases. The CDR3 is 17 residues long. In germline, CDR1 is MNHEY, CDR2 SMNVEV (reference sequence). The ends lost 8 bases at V and 7 bases at J; junction bases unmatched: 18. The CDR3 nucleotides read TGTGCCAGCCCGGAAGAGAGTAGCGGGAGCTTTAGGAACATTCAGTACTTC. It specifies CASPEESSGSFRNIQYF.

This clone was counted only a few times. The rearrangement joins TRBV6-5 to TRBJ2-2; a possible D gene is TRBD1 (5 bases). With 4 bases removed from V and 1 base from J, the gap between germline ends came to 10 bases. Germline V CDR1 and CDR2: MNHEY, SVGAGI. CDR3 length: 15 amino acids. The CDR3 sequence is CASSFRTQNTGELFF. The CDR3, as DNA: TGTGCCAGCAGTTTCCGGACACAGAACACCGGGGAGCTGTTTTTT.

This chain connects TRBV29-1 to TRBJ2-7, with a possible D match to TRBD1 (5 bases). The CDR3 length is 11 residues. The germline V gene has CDR1 SQVTM and CDR2 ANQGSEA. Between the trimmed V and J ends, which lost 5 bases and 6 bases, there was a span of 11 bases. The CDR3 bases are TGCAGCGTTTCTGGAAGGGGCGAGCAGTACTTC. This sequence encodes CSVSGRGEQYF.

As regards this clone: Its ends do not fully match the called genes, so a read error is possible. This sequence joins TRBV6-5 and TRBJ1-1, with D hard to call. This CDR3 comprises 13 residues. Germline V gives CDR1 MNHEY, CDR2 SVGAGI. The CDR3 DNA sequence: TGTGCCAGCAGCCCGGAAGCGAACACTGAAGCCTTCTTT. Its translation: CASSPEANTEAFF.

The rearrangement joins TRBV6-5 to TRBJ1-1; 7 nucleotides align to TRBD1. This CDR3 is built from 13 residues. The V gene end was trimmed by 6 bases and the J gene end by 4 bases; junction bases not matched to a gene: 5. CDR1 is MNHEY, CDR2 SVGAGI, per germline. The CDR3, as DNA: TGTGCCAGCAGACGAACAGGGGTCACTGAAGCTTTCTTT. Translation: CASRRTGVTEAFF.

The gene calls are TRBV19 and TRBJ2-7; D possibly corresponds to TRBD1 (6 bases). Germline V gene data show CDR1 as LNHDA and CDR2 as SQIVND (reference sequence). Trimming left V 7 bases short and J 7 bases short, with 14 bases between. This CDR3 is 12 amino acids long. The DNA of the CDR3 is TGTGCCAGTAAGGGGGATAGGGGGGAGCAGTACTTC. Encoded protein: CASKGDRGEQYF.

CDR3 region: CASSLGGALSGNTIYF. CDR3 DNA sequence: TGTGCCAGCAGCTTGGGGGGGGCTCTCTCTGGAAACACCATATATTTT. V is TRBV7-2 and J is TRBJ1-3, with D possibly TRBD1 on 6 matching bases. Germline-derived CDR1 and CDR2 are SGHTA and FQGNSA. Trimming took off 3 bases at V and 0 bases at J, with 12 bases between the two ends. This CDR3 is built from 16 residues.

The rearrangement links TRBV6-6 to TRBJ2-3; tentative D call: TRBD2 (5 bases). Trimming took off 2 bases at V and 4 bases at J, with 7 bases between the two ends. Germline lookup yields CDR1 MNHNY and CDR2 SVGAGI (reference sequence). The CDR3 covers 13 residues. Here the CDR3 reads CASSYGGPDTQYF. In nucleotides, the CDR3 is TGTGCCAGCAGTTACGGCGGGCCAGATACGCAGTATTTT.

The chain combines TRBV23-1 with TRBJ1-1; 11 bases are a match to TRBD1. TRBV23-1 is an ORF, and what it does is uncertain. The CDR3 runs to 15 residues. V was pared by 7 bases and J by 6 bases, with 10 bases of the junction left unmatched. The CDR3 region is CASIFPGQGASEAFF. CDR3 DNA sequence: TGCGCCAGCATATTTCCCGGACAGGGGGCGTCTGAAGCTTTCTTT.

The V and J genes are TRBV11-3 and TRBJ2-2, with 7 nucleotides matching TRBD1. CDR3 length: 15 residues. Unmatched junction bases numbered 11, after V lost 6 bases and J lost 7 bases. The V gene's germline CDR1 is SGHNT and CDR2 YENEEA. CDR3 sequence: CASSLSQGVSGELFF. As DNA, the CDR3 is TGTGCCAGCAGTTTAAGCCAGGGGGTCAGCGGGGAGCTGTTTTTT.

This chain uses TRBV9 with TRBJ2-1, with 12 positions matching TRBD2. CDR1 and CDR2 from the germline V gene are SGDLS and YYNGEE. V dropped 4 bases and J dropped 6; count of bases not matched to a gene: 5. The CDR3 spans 15 residues. This chain's CDR3 is CASSRTSGVPNEQFF. The DNA of the CDR3 is TGTGCCAGCAGCCGGACTAGCGGGGTCCCCAATGAGCAGTTCTTC.

The J gene is TRBJ2-1, the V gene TRBV6-5; the match to TRBD2 covers 8 bases. Germline lookup yields CDR1 MNHEY and CDR2 SVGAGI. Losses at the gene ends were 6 bases for V and 9 bases for J; bases not matched to a gene: 10. The CDR3 is 14 residues long. The CDR3 nucleotides are TGTGCCAGCAGCCGAAACCCCCGGGAGGGTGAGCAGTTCTTC. It translates to CASSRNPREGEQFF.

This clone was detected once. The gene calls are TRBV30 and TRBJ2-1; 9 nucleotides agree with TRBD2. This CDR3 has 14 amino acids. The germline CDR1 and CDR2 sequences are GTSNPN and SVGIG (reference sequence). Here the CDR3 reads CAEDSGSRYNEQFF. CDR3 DNA: TGTGCTGAAGATAGCGGGAGCCGCTACAATGAGCAGTTCTTC.

Remarks on this clone: At one boundary the junction diverges from the germline segment, which might be a read error. The J gene is TRBJ1-5, the V gene TRBV6-5; the match to TRBD1 covers 7 bases. This CDR3 has 15 amino acids. Germline V CDR1 and CDR2: MNHEY, SVGAGI. This CDR3 is CASEADRLGDQPQHF. For the CDR3, the DNA is TGCGCCAGTGAAGCGGACAGGTTGGGGGATCAGCCCCAGCATTTT.

This clone was observed once. Here the CDR3 DNA reads TGTGCCAGTAGTACGCGGACGGGACAGGGAATCGGCTACACCTTC. Its translation is CASSTRTGQGIGYTF. V gene TRBV19 combines with J gene TRBJ1-2; TRBD1 aligns across 9 bases. The germline CDR1 and CDR2 sequences are LNHDA and SQIVND (reference sequence). J lost 8 bases, V lost 4 bases, and 11 bases had no gene match. The CDR3 runs to 15 residues.

V usage is TRBV6-4 and J usage is TRBJ2-3, with D unresolved. Trimming left V 6 bases short and J 2 bases short, with 6 bases between. Germline V gives CDR1 MRHNA, CDR2 SNTAGT. This CDR3 is built from 12 residues. The CDR3 nucleotides read TGTGCCAGCAGGGACCACACAGATACGCAGTATTTT. This codes for CASRDHTDTQYF.

The V gene is TRBV21-1, the J gene TRBJ2-3; TRBD1, as called in the table, went unchecked against the DNA. TRBV21-1 constitutes a pseudogene. There are 15 residues in the CDR3. CDR3 protein: CASSKIVRETDTQYF. CDR3 bases: TGTGCCAGCAGCAAAATCGTCAGGGAAACAGATACGCAGTATTTT.

This chain uses TRBV20-1 with TRBJ2-2, with 8 bases lining up with TRBD1. The CDR3 totals 15 residues. Germline V lookup: CDR1 DFQATT, CDR2 SNEGSKA (reference sequence). V was pared by 3 bases and J by 1 base, with 4 bases of the junction left unmatched. Here the CDR3 reads CSASSGQGNTGELFF. CDR3 DNA: TGCAGTGCTAGTTCTGGACAGGGGAACACCGGGGAGCTGTTTTTT.

The chain joins TRBV18 to TRBJ2-3; D gene unclear. CDR1 and CDR2 from the germline V gene are KGHSH and LQKENI. The CDR3 has 13 residues. Trimming took off 2 bases at V and 6 bases at J, with 9 bases between the two ends. The CDR3 loop reads CASSPSRWDTQYF. CDR3 nucleotides: TGTGCCAGCTCACCATCGAGGTGGGATACGCAGTATTTT.

Notes on this clone: A read error is the likely source, as a far larger clone sits one nucleotide away. The chain recombines TRBV7-8 with TRBJ2-7; D call uncertain. The CDR3 sequence is 11 residues long. The V end lost 4 bases, the J end lost 3 bases, and 4 bases lay between the germline ends. Germline CDR1 reads SGHVS; CDR2 reads FQNEAQ. The CDR3 coding sequence is TGTGCCAGCAGCTACTTCTACGAGCAGTACTTC. Protein: CASSYFYEQYF. The complete variable domain, with remaining parts taken from reference TRBV7-8 and TRBJ2-7, reads GAGVSQSPRYKVAKRGQDVALRCDPISGHVSLFWYQQALGQGPEFLTYFQNEAQLDKSGLPSDRFFAERPEGSVSTLKIQRTQQEDSAVYLCASSYFYEQYFGPGTRLTVT.

V and J are TRBV7-6 and TRBJ2-7; 14 positions match TRBD2. The germline CDR1 and CDR2 sequences are SGHVS and FNYEAQ. The CDR3 spans 16 residues. Losses at the gene ends were 5 bases for V and 0 bases for J; bases not matched to a gene: 3. CDR3 loop: CASSPGLAGGSYEQYF. The DNA for the CDR3 is TGTGCCAGCAGCCCTGGACTAGCGGGGGGCTCCTACGAGCAGTACTTC.

The chain couples TRBV5-1 to TRBJ2-1, with TRBD1 matching 10 bases. The CDR3 spans 15 residues. Looked up from germline, CDR1 is SGHRS and CDR2 is YFSETQ. After removal of 4 bases from V and 5 bases from J, the junction contained 6 bases not matched to a gene. DNA for the CDR3: TGCGCCAGCAGCGGGGACAGGGGTGCGAACAATGAGCAGTTCTTC. This encodes CASSGDRGANNEQFF.

V is TRBV6-6 and J is TRBJ2-2, with a weak D call TRBD2 (5 bases). CDR1 and CDR2 (germline): MNHNY, SVGAGI (reference sequence). This CDR3 has 15 amino acids. With 2 bases removed from V and 8 bases from J, the gap between germline ends came to 15 bases. The CDR3 region has the DNA TGTGCCAGCAGTTACGGCTGGGGAGAGGTGGGGGAGCTGTTTTTT. Amino acid sequence: CASSYGWGEVGELFF.

V gene TRBV5-4 combines with J gene TRBJ1-1, with TRBD1 identical over 9 bases. Unmatched junction bases numbered 6, after V lost 4 bases and J lost 8 bases. The CDR3 totals 13 residues. The germline gives CDR1 SGHNT, CDR2 YYREEE (reference sequence). The CDR3 loop reads CASSPGTGYEAFF. The CDR3, as DNA: TGTGCCAGCAGCCCAGGGACAGGGTACGAAGCTTTCTTT.

The V gene is TRBV7-6, the J gene TRBJ2-5; 9 bases align to TRBD1. Germline lookup yields CDR1 SGHVS and CDR2 FNYEAQ. The CDR3 runs to 14 residues. V shed 3 bases and J 2 bases; nucleotides not matched to a gene: 1. The CDR3 reads CASSLGQGQETQYF. The CDR3 DNA reads TGTGCCAGCAGCTTGGGACAGGGTCAAGAGACCCAGTACTTC.

The chain employs TRBV3-1 (or the pseudogene TRBV3-2) and TRBJ1-6; possibly TRBD1 for D (5 bases). The germline V and J ends were trimmed by 5 bases and 6 bases, with 11 bases remaining between them. CDR1 and CDR2 from the germline V gene are LGHDT and YNNKEL (reference sequence). This CDR3 has 14 amino acids. CDR3 bases: TGTGCCAGCAGCAAGTGGAGGGGTAATTCACCCCTCCACTTT. It encodes CASSKWRGNSPLHF.